The clone carrying this T cell receptor beta chain was detected ten times or more. Its antigen remains unidentified. The data were taken from a study of T cells in Graves' hyperthyroidism and ophthalmopathy. Study in general: Pretreatment peripheral blood was obtained at initial diagnosis. The study's findings and limits: Within blood appeared most thyroid clonotypes that had expanded above 0.001.

Deletions cut 7 bases from V and 0 bases from J, with 14 bases between. The CDR3 is 15 residues long. The germline gives CDR1 SNHLY, CDR2 FYNNEI. Patients showing uncontrolled infection, other autoimmune disease, pregnancy or lactation were ineligible. The blood specimen was taken at initial hyperthyroidism diagnosis, before any ophthalmopathy symptoms. Amplified TCR beta CDR3 regions came from RNA transcripts. The HTBI primer set drove a first-round RT-PCR of the TCR CDR3. Each CDR3 protein is one row after TCRdb ran MiXCR on the multiplex PCR reads. This sample has some 300,000 distinct CDR3 sequences, with approximately 12% found just once.

The sequenced sample was blood. This receptor was obtained from a woman aged 25 to 39 with Graves' hyperthyroidism that later progressed to Graves' ophthalmopathy. This chain uses TRBV2 with TRBJ2-3; possible D gene TRBD1, 5 bases. CDR3 amino acids: CASTGLDSSTDTQYF. As DNA, the CDR3 is TGTGCCAGCACTGGATTAGACAGCAGCACAGATACGCAGTATTTT. Full variable domain (missing parts from reference TRBV2 and TRBJ2-3): EPEVTQTPSHQVTQMGQEVILRCVPISNHLYFYWYRQILGQKVEFLVSFYNNEISEKSEIFDDQFSVERPDGSNFTLKIRSTKLEDSAMYFCASTGLDSSTDTQYFGPGTRLTVL.